Reported below is one T cell receptor beta chain. The data stem from a study of T cells in Graves' hyperthyroidism and ophthalmopathy. There were TCR beta CDR3 regions amplified from RNA transcripts. HTBI primers drove first-round RT-PCR of the TCR CDR3. TCRdb re-derived calls from the multiplex PCR reads in MiXCR, one entry per CDR3 protein. The sample consists of about 400,000 distinct CDR3 sequences, 12% to 15% of them appearing once. The V and J ends lost 0 bases and 6 bases respectively, with 12 bases between them. Per germline, CDR1 MNHEY and CDR2 SVGAGI. This CDR3 is 14 amino acids long. The chain combines TRBV6-5 with TRBJ2-7, with D unclear. The sequenced sample was blood. The receptor was isolated from a woman aged 60 to 75 with Graves' ophthalmopathy. CDR3 nucleotide sequence: TGTGCCAGCAGTTACTCTGATGGAAGCTCCGAGCAGTACTTC. It codes for CASSYSDGSSEQYF.